This T cell receptor (beta chain) was retrieved from a study of shared T cell receptors in the human thymus. About this clone itself: At one end, the junction sequence differs from germline, possibly due to a read error.

Only in-frame clones appear in the TCRdb table, and some are missing; sequencing was by immunoSEQ multiplex PCR. The sample holds approximately 580,000 clones, around 78% seen once. These records were also assigned to another study, of human thymus T cells. That study reports: Corrective surgery for congenital heart defects was being performed on the healthy Finnish infants who were the donors. Corrective cardiac operations yielded the resected thymus tissue. Gene usage for V and J segments appeared biased in thymic and blood repertoires.

The TCR comes from a boy younger than two with a congenital heart defect. What was sequenced was thymocytes.

The CDR3 DNA is TGTGCCAGCAGTTTGGGGGACATTAGGCACTTC. Residues: CASSLGDIRHF. The gene calls are TRBV28 and TRBJ2-7; D is possibly TRBD1 (6 bases). The germline V gene encodes CDR1 MDHEN and CDR2 SYDVKM. The CDR3 sequence is 11 residues long.